The 27 T cell receptor beta chains presented below share a single source sample, sequenced in a study of CXCR3-negative and CXCR3-positive naive CD8 T cells. Study-level findings and limits: Naive cells that were CXCR3-positive had more hydrophobic TRB CDR3s (compared with CXCR3-negative naive cells).

The libraries of TRB cDNA were constructed through 5' RACE using UMI labels. TCRdb reanalyzed the 5' RACE reads, giving one entry per CDR3 protein sequence and no DNA. This sample's table reports over 100,000 distinct CDR3 sequences. For these receptors, no antigen is known. The sequencing input was naive CXCR3+ CD8+ T cells from blood. Subset: CD45RO-CCR7+CD27+CD95- naive CD8+ T cells expressing CXCR3 (TNR3+). All receptors derive from a human donor in good health. Some clones in this sample may be carry-over from other donors' samples.

The V and J genes are TRBV7-9 and TRBJ2-7; TCRdb lists TRBD1, though no DNA is available to test this call. The germline V gene encodes CDR1 SEHNR and CDR2 FQNEAQ (reference sequence). There are 18 residues in the CDR3. CDR3 residues: CASSDSGVDRGDSYEQYF.

The gene calls are TRBV10-3 and TRBJ2-1; the TCRdb call, TRBD2, lacks DNA for checking. The CDR3 is 16 residues long. Germline V lookup: CDR1 ENHRY, CDR2 SYGVKD. The CDR3 protein is CAISGTSGRSYNEQFF.

The rearrangement joins TRBV11-2 to TRBJ2-5. Germline V gives CDR1 SGHAT, CDR2 FQNNGV. This CDR3 region has 11 residues. The CDR3 spells CASSLDRTQYF.

The V and J genes are TRBV7-9 and TRBJ2-1. Germline V gene sequence: CDR1 SEHNR, CDR2 FQNEAQ (reference sequence). The CDR3 has 12 residues. CDR3 amino acids: CASSLTGDEQFF.

The genes are TRBV5-1 and TRBJ2-7. This CDR3 region has 11 residues. Looked up from germline, CDR1 is SGHRS and CDR2 is YFSETQ. CDR3 sequence: CASSLGGEQYF.

V and J are TRBV7-6 and TRBJ2-7; TCRdb outputs TRBD1, but without DNA this stays unchecked. The CDR3 contains 15 residues. CDR1 and CDR2 (germline): SGHVS, FNYEAQ. This chain's CDR3 is CASSLKSGGGYEQYF.

The CDR3 loop is CSARDRGRYNSPLHF. The chain couples TRBV20-1 to TRBJ1-6; the D call of TRBD1 rests on TCRdb alone, since no DNA is present to check it. The germline CDR1 and CDR2 sequences are DFQATT and SNEGSKA (reference sequence). The CDR3 loop spans 15 amino acids.

The chain uses TRBV2 and TRBJ2-7; with no DNA, the TCRdb D assignment of TRBD2 cannot be verified. The CDR3 is 13 amino acids. Germline CDR1 and CDR2: SNHLY and FYNNEI. CDR3 in amino acids: CASLGGGDYEQYF. The variable domain in full, completed from reference TRBV2 and TRBJ2-7, reads EPEVTQTPSHQVTQMGQEVILRCVPISNHLYFYWYRQILGQKVEFLVSFYNNEISEKSEIFDDQFSVERPDGSNFTLKIRSTKLEDSAMYFCASLGGGDYEQYFGPGTRLTVT.

The chain combines TRBV5-1 with TRBJ1-2; TCRdb designates TRBD1, a call that cannot be tested without DNA. The CDR3 loop spans 13 amino acids. Germline V gives CDR1 SGHRS, CDR2 YFSETQ. The CDR3 sequence: CASSPPSNYGYTF.

J is TRBJ2-3 and V is TRBV7-3; the D call of TRBD2 rests on TCRdb alone, since no DNA is present to check it. Germline assignment: CDR1 SGHTA and CDR2 FQGTGA. CDR3 length: 16 amino acids. Here the CDR3 reads CASSLLAGGGTDTQYF.

The V gene is TRBV7-8, the J gene TRBJ2-5; TCRdb outputs TRBD2, but without DNA this stays unchecked. Germline V gene sequence: CDR1 SGHVS, CDR2 FQNEAQ. This CDR3 is built from 16 residues. CDR3 sequence: CASSLPPGLGAETQYF.

The V call is TRBV12-3 or TRBV12-4, the J call TRBJ1-3; there is no DNA to check the TCRdb D call of TRBD1. There are 15 residues in the CDR3. CDR3 region: CASSFSDITGNTIYF.

The CDR3 region is CASSLGPSNQPQHF. The gene calls are TRBV7-9 and TRBJ1-5. The CDR3 consists of 14 residues. Germline assignment: CDR1 SEHNR and CDR2 FQNEAQ (reference sequence).

The chain recombines TRBV27 with TRBJ1-5; TCRdb gives TRBD1 as the D gene, but with no DNA this cannot be confirmed. The CDR3 spans 15 residues. CDR1 and CDR2 (germline): MNHEY, SMNVEV (reference sequence). CDR3 in amino acids: CASTPQGSGNQPQHF.

The gene calls are TRBV29-1 and TRBJ1-2. This CDR3 comprises 13 residues. CDR1 and CDR2 (germline): SQVTM, ANQGSEA. The CDR3 sequence is CSVEGGGSYGYTF.

The chain has TRBV6-2 or TRBV6-3 and TRBJ1-1. The CDR3 has 12 amino acids. In germline, CDR1 is MNHEY, CDR2 SVGEGT. CDR3 in amino acids: CASSYGSPEAFF.

The chain uses TRBV28 and TRBJ2-7; TCRdb names TRBD1, which stays unverified in the absence of DNA. Germline loops: CDR1 MDHEN, CDR2 SYDVKM. There are 14 residues in the CDR3. CDR3 protein: CASSLFRQGYEQYF.

CDR3 sequence reads: CASSQRIGRVNSGELFF. The chain employs TRBV23-1 and TRBJ2-2; TCRdb names TRBD2, which stays unverified in the absence of DNA. TRBV23-1 counts as an open reading frame of uncertain function. The CDR3 totals 17 residues.

The genes are TRBV20-1 and TRBJ1-6; TCRdb outputs TRBD1, but without DNA this stays unchecked. CDR1 and CDR2 from the germline V gene are DFQATT and SNEGSKA (reference sequence). This CDR3 is 15 amino acids long. The CDR3 sequence is CSASDYRGDNSPLHF.

This chain uses TRBV12-3 or TRBV12-4 with TRBJ2-2; the D call from TCRdb, TRBD2, cannot be confirmed without DNA. The CDR3 has 20 residues. This CDR3 reads CASSFPNGLAGEANTGELFF.

The chain employs TRBV12-3 or TRBV12-4 and TRBJ2-1; TCRdb designates TRBD1, a call that cannot be tested without DNA. The CDR3 contains 19 residues. CDR3 in amino acids: CASSFLVPKGDASYNEQFF.

J is TRBJ2-2 and V is TRBV18. This CDR3 comprises 12 residues. Germline V gene sequence: CDR1 KGHSH, CDR2 LQKENI. CDR3: CASSPSTGELFF.

CDR3: CSARDSGRDLNYEQYF. The chain is built from TRBV20-1 and TRBJ2-7; as DNA is missing, the TRBD1 call by TCRdb cannot be tested. Germline V gene sequence: CDR1 DFQATT, CDR2 SNEGSKA (reference sequence). There are 16 residues in the CDR3.

The V gene is TRBV7-6, the J gene TRBJ2-7; the D gene TCRdb calls, TRBD1, cannot be checked with no DNA. This CDR3 region has 14 residues. Per germline, CDR1 SGHVS and CDR2 FNYEAQ. The CDR3 region is CASSSGTGSYEQYF.

The chain recombines TRBV7-9 with TRBJ2-1. Germline V gene sequence: CDR1 SEHNR, CDR2 FQNEAQ (reference sequence). The CDR3 covers 13 residues. The CDR3 protein is CASSLINEYEQFF. The full variable domain, rest sourced from reference TRBV7-9 and TRBJ2-1, is DTGVSQNPRHKITKRGQNVTFRCDPISEHNRLYWYRQTLGQGPEFLTYFQNEAQLEKSRLLSDRFSAERPKGSFSTLEIQRTEQGDSAMYLCASSLINEYEQFFGPGTRLTVL.

The rearrangement joins TRBV5-4 to TRBJ2-1; no DNA is available, so the TRBD2 call from TCRdb remains unchecked. The CDR3 extends over 15 amino acids. The germline gives CDR1 SGHNT, CDR2 YYREEE (reference sequence). The CDR3 spells CASSPTSGAYNEQFF.

J is TRBJ2-3 and V is TRBV6-2 or TRBV6-3; without DNA, the TCRdb call of TRBD1 cannot be checked. The length of the CDR3 is 14 residues. In germline, CDR1 is MNHEY, CDR2 SVGEGT. The CDR3 loop is CASSYSPGPDTQYF.